The source of this T cell receptor (beta chain) is a study of glioma-infiltrating T cells after dendritic cell vaccination. This clone was found a few times. An end of the junction does not agree with germline; a read error may underlie this. Up to about 2 ug genomic DNA was used for TCRB CDR3 amplification. Assay used: immunoSEQ multiplex PCR; TCRdb lists only in-frame clones, some missing. The sample has some 100,000 clones; over 65% are singletons. Only patients with spare fresh-frozen tumor and over two years of follow-up were included. Looked up from germline, CDR1 is MNHEY and CDR2 is SMNVEV (reference sequence). The CDR3 consists of 14 residues.

The chain recombines TRBV27 with TRBJ1-1; a weak D match, TRBD1 (5 bases). The receptor's source is a human donor with glioblastoma. Material: blood, obtained before dendritic cell vaccination. The CDR3 reads CASSLQGLNAEAFF. The CDR3 DNA sequence: TGTGCCAGCAGTTTACAGGGCTTGAACGCTGAAGCTTTCTTT.